Following are 22 T cell receptor beta chains from one sample sequenced in a study of OX40 agonist ivuxolimab in advanced cancers. TCRdb keeps only in-frame clones here, not all; method: immunoSEQ multiplex PCR. The sample has tens of thousands of clones, 60% to 85% seen once. Sequenced material: CD4+ or CD8+ T cells sorted from blood, taken in a trial of the OX40 agonist ivuxolimab. The source is an adult with an advanced solid tumor such as melanoma, head and neck, liver or kidney cancer.

This clone was detected only once. This chain connects TRBV6-5 to TRBJ2-5; 12 bases map to TRBD2. V lost 6 bases, J lost 1 base, and 3 bases stayed unmatched. Looked up from germline, CDR1 is MNHEY and CDR2 is SVGAGI. This CDR3 has 15 residues. The CDR3 here is CASSQGLAGQETQYF. The CDR3 DNA is TGTGCCAGCAGCCAGGGACTAGCGGGCCAAGAGACCCAGTACTTC.

This clone was observed once. The CDR3: CASRPSGPFYEQYF. The CDR3 nucleotides are TGCGCCAGCAGACCTTCAGGACCCTTCTACGAGCAGTACTTC. The chain joins TRBV5-1 to TRBJ2-7; no clear D gene. This CDR3 comprises 14 residues. Germline V gene lookup returns CDR1 SGHRS and CDR2 YFSETQ. V lost 5 bases and J lost 3, with 15 bases in between.

The chain couples TRBV6-1 to TRBJ1-1; the match to TRBD1 covers 8 bases. Germline lookup yields CDR1 MNHNS and CDR2 SASEGT. The length of the CDR3 is 14 residues. The trim removed 6 bases at V and 0 bases at J, leaving 3 bases unmatched. Here the CDR3 DNA reads TGTGCCAGCAGGGACAGGGCGGTGAACACTGAAGCTTTCTTT. Its translation: CASRDRAVNTEAFF.

This clone was counted once. This chain uses TRBV7-3 with TRBJ2-3; D unclear. The CDR3 has 14 amino acids. CDR1 is SGHTA, CDR2 FQGTGA, per germline. V shed 1 base and J shed 0 bases, with 5 bases lying between them. CDR3 coding DNA: TGTGCCAGCAGCTTAAGATCCAGCACAGATACGCAGTATTTT. Translation: CASSLRSSTDTQYF. Combining the CDR3 with reference TRBV7-3 and TRBJ2-3 gives the whole variable domain GAGVSQTPSNKVTEKGKYVELRCDPISGHTALYWYRQSLGQGPEFLIYFQGTGAADDSGLPNDRFFAVRPEGSVSTLKIQRTERGDSAVYLCASSLRSSTDTQYFGPGTRLTVL.

This clone is a singleton in its sample. This chain links TRBV12-5 with TRBJ2-3; 7 bases match TRBD1. The CDR3 runs to 15 residues. CDR1 is LGHNT, CDR2 FRNRAP, per germline. Trimming cost V 1 base and J 2 bases; bases outside gene matches: 3. The CDR3 here is CASGLGQGYTDTQYF. DNA for the CDR3: TGTGCTAGTGGTTTGGGACAGGGATACACAGATACGCAGTATTTT.

The chain joins TRBV28 to TRBJ2-7, with 8 bases aligning to TRBD1. The CDR3 has 14 amino acids. Germline V lookup: CDR1 MDHEN, CDR2 SYDVKM. V was pared by 3 bases and J by 5 bases, with 6 bases of the junction left unmatched. The CDR3: CASSFSQGAHEQYF. CDR3 in DNA: TGTGCCAGCAGTTTTAGCCAGGGGGCGCACGAGCAGTACTTC.

The V and J genes are TRBV28 and TRBJ1-2; D possibly corresponds to TRBD1 (5 bases). The V gene's germline CDR1 is MDHEN and CDR2 SYDVKM. V shed 3 bases and J shed 4 bases, with 9 bases lying between them. This CDR3 has 13 amino acids. CDR3: CASSFEQGYGYTF. The CDR3 DNA follows: TGTGCCAGCAGTTTCGAGCAGGGCTATGGCTACACCTTC.

The chain is built from TRBV9 and TRBJ2-5, with a possible D match to TRBD2 (5 bases). There are 14 residues in the CDR3. Per the germline V gene, CDR1 is SGDLS and CDR2 is YYNGEE. Trimming took 3 bases from V and 3 from J, leaving 12 bases between them. For the CDR3, the DNA is TGTGCCAGCAGCGGCGGATGGAGGAAAGAGACCCAGTACTTC. The encoded protein is CASSGGWRKETQYF.

J is TRBJ1-2 and V is TRBV25-1; D unclear. The CDR3 consists of 12 residues. The germline V and J ends were trimmed by 10 bases and 2 bases, with 11 bases remaining between them. Germline V gene lookup returns CDR1 MGHDK and CDR2 SYGVNS. CDR3 region: CATLAFNYGYTF. In DNA, the CDR3 is TGTGCCACCCTTGCTTTCAACTATGGCTACACCTTC.

The J gene is TRBJ2-1, the V gene TRBV19; possible D gene TRBD1, 5 bases. This CDR3 spans 13 amino acids. With 7 bases removed from V and 4 bases from J, the gap between germline ends came to 11 bases. Germline-derived CDR1 and CDR2 are LNHDA and SQIVND (reference sequence). The CDR3 DNA follows: TGTGCCAGTACGGAGACAGTATACAATGAGCAGTTCTTC. Translated, it gives CASTETVYNEQFF.

The chain employs TRBV6-5 and TRBJ2-7; 9 positions agree with TRBD1. This CDR3 comprises 14 residues. After removal of 6 bases from V and 6 bases from J, the junction contained 9 bases not matched to a gene. From germline, CDR1 is MNHEY and CDR2 SVGAGI. CDR3 bases: TGTGCCAGCAGGACTACAGGGGGCGGAGGCGAGCAGTACTTC. It codes for CASRTTGGGGEQYF.

The gene calls are TRBV28 and TRBJ1-2; no reliable D call. CDR1 and CDR2 (germline): MDHEN, SYDVKM. The V end lost 6 bases, the J end lost 3 bases, and 14 bases lay between the germline ends. This CDR3 comprises 14 residues. The CDR3 nucleotides are TGTGCCAGCAGGTTCCCGGAACATGACTATGGCTACACCTTC. Translated, it gives CASRFPEHDYGYTF.

This sequence joins TRBV2 and TRBJ2-7; 14 positions agree with TRBD2. The CDR3 sequence is 16 residues long. Germline CDR1 SNHLY, CDR2 FYNNEI. The V gene end was trimmed by 5 bases and the J gene end by 3 bases; junction bases not matched to a gene: 6. CDR3 loop: CASSSSGTSGSYEQYF. CDR3 nucleotide sequence: TGTGCCAGCAGTTCCTCCGGGACTAGCGGGAGCTACGAGCAGTACTTC.

On this clone: In the same sample, other DNA sequences code for this CDR3. The J gene is TRBJ1-4, the V gene TRBV6-5; D not certain. V lost 11 bases to trimming and J lost 4 bases, with 11 bases between them. Germline CDR1 MNHEY, CDR2 SVGAGI. The CDR3 totals 12 residues. This CDR3 reads CASGRVNEKLFF. Here the CDR3 DNA reads TGTGCCTCGGGGAGGGTTAATGAAAAACTGTTTTTT.

The rearrangement uses TRBV2 and TRBJ1-2, with 7 bases aligning to TRBD1. Germline-derived CDR1 and CDR2 are SNHLY and FYNNEI. This CDR3 has 14 residues. J was trimmed by 4 bases and V by 6 bases; bases with no gene match: 8. The CDR3 DNA is TGTGCCAGCAGCCCCGGACAGGAGTTCTATGGCTACACCTTC. This encodes CASSPGQEFYGYTF.

This chain uses TRBV7-2 with TRBJ2-7, with 8 bases matching TRBD2. Germline CDR1 SGHTA, CDR2 FQGNSA. Unmatched junction bases numbered 9, after V lost 5 bases and J lost 3 bases. The CDR3 consists of 15 residues. This chain's CDR3 is CASSPGGPSGYEQYF. The CDR3 region has the DNA TGTGCCAGCAGCCCGGGGGGGCCTAGCGGCTACGAGCAGTACTTC.

This clone was recorded only once. Compared with germline, one end of the junction differs, possibly owing to a read error. Other DNA variants within this sample encode the same CDR3. This chain connects TRBV28 to TRBJ2-5; a possible D gene is TRBD2 (5 bases). This CDR3 region has 12 residues. Per the germline V gene, CDR1 is MDHEN and CDR2 is SYDVKM. As DNA, the CDR3 is TGTGCCAGCAGTTTACTGGGAGAGACTCAGTACTTC. Its translation: CASSLLGETQYF.

The chain recombines TRBV10-3 with TRBJ2-5, with D perhaps matching TRBD1 (6 bases). Trimming left V 3 bases short and J 4 bases short, with 15 bases between. The CDR3 is made up of 15 amino acids. Germline values: CDR1 ENHRY, CDR2 SYGVKD. In DNA, the CDR3 is TGTGCCATCAGTGAAATGGACAGTCCGGGAGAGACCCAGTACTTC. This encodes CAISEMDSPGETQYF.

The chain links TRBV30 to TRBJ1-2, with D perhaps TRBD1 (6 bases). Germline CDR1 and CDR2: GTSNPN and SVGIG (reference sequence). The CDR3 sequence is 13 residues long. V was shortened by 4 bases and J by 1 base, with 10 bases between the two germline ends. The CDR3 DNA sequence: TGTGCCTGGAACGGACAGATTAACTATGGCTACACCTTC. Translation: CAWNGQINYGYTF.

The chain couples TRBV2 to TRBJ1-2; 8 nucleotides agree with TRBD1. Germline V CDR1 and CDR2: SNHLY, FYNNEI. V shed 6 bases and J 1 base; nucleotides not matched to a gene: 7. The CDR3 covers 15 residues. The CDR3 here is CASSHQGANNYGYTF. CDR3 nucleotide sequence: TGTGCCAGCAGCCACCAGGGGGCTAATAACTATGGCTACACCTTC.

This clone was counted once. The CDR3 DNA sequence: TGTGCCAGCAGCTTAGCTAGAGGAGAGACCCAGTACTTC. Translated, it gives CASSLARGETQYF. The genes are TRBV13 and TRBJ2-5, with D uncertain. V lost 1 base to trimming and J lost 4 bases, with 7 bases between them. The CDR3 length is 13 residues. CDR1 PRHDT and CDR2 FYEKMQ come from the germline V gene (reference sequence).

V usage is TRBV19 and J usage is TRBJ2-7, with TRBD1 matching 8 bases. J was trimmed by 9 bases and V by 4 bases; bases with no gene match: 14. CDR3 length equals 15 residues. Germline lookup yields CDR1 LNHDA and CDR2 SQIVND (reference sequence). CDR3 sequence (DNA): TGTGCCAGTAGTACCGGACAGGGCCCAAAAGGCGCGCAGTACTTC. It is translated as CASSTGQGPKGAQYF.